This T cell receptor (beta chain) comes out of a study of OX40 agonist ivuxolimab in advanced cancers. The table came from immunoSEQ multiplex PCR; TCRdb's copy has only in-frame clones and leaves some out. The repertoire holds approximately 70,000 clones, with around 83% as singletons. This CDR3 comprises 14 residues. CDR1 and CDR2 from the germline V gene are SGHRS and YFSETQ. The V gene lost 0 bases and the J gene lost 5 bases, with 12 bases spanning the gap. The receptor was derived from an adult with an advanced solid tumor such as melanoma, head and neck, liver or kidney cancer. The chain couples TRBV5-1 to TRBJ2-7, with D maybe TRBD1 (5 bases). The sample was CD4+ or CD8+ T cells sorted from blood, taken in a trial of the OX40 agonist ivuxolimab. The CDR3 DNA sequence: TGCGCCAGCAGCTTGGAGGGCAGGGTTAACGAGCAGTACTTC. Translating gives CASSLEGRVNEQYF.